The subject of this entry is one TCR beta chain. The data derive from a study of human T cells and chemical hapten exposure. Germline V CDR1 and CDR2: SEHNR, FQNEAQ (reference sequence). The V end lost 1 base, the J end lost 6 bases, and 7 bases lay between the germline ends. The CDR3 has 13 amino acids. The time point is: pre-sensitization, week 0. Treatment defined: therapeutic diphenylcyclopropenone sensitization with weekly scalp DPC. A single record per CDR3 protein comes from TCRdb applying MiXCR to the RACE reads. The data contain some 60,000 distinct CDR3 sequences, roughly 10% of them seen just once; the ten biggest clones take up approximately 4%.

The chain joins TRBV7-9 to TRBJ2-1; D not certain. This clonotype was obtained from a woman in her forties with alopecia areata. Some clones in this sample may be carry-over from other donors' samples. Sequencing used whole blood, obtained in connection with sensitization to the hapten diphenylcyclopropenone (DPC). The CDR3 DNA reads as TGTGCCAGCAGCTTAGGGCAACCCAATGAGCAGTTCTTC. Encoded protein: CASSLGQPNEQFF. Filled out from reference TRBV7-9 and TRBJ2-1, the complete variable domain reads DTGVSQNPRHKITKRGQNVTFRCDPISEHNRLYWYRQTLGQGPEFLTYFQNEAQLEKSRLLSDRFSAERPKGSFSTLEIQRTEQGDSAMYLCASSLGQPNEQFFGPGTRLTVL.